This T cell receptor beta chain was observed in a study of glioma-infiltrating T cells after dendritic cell vaccination. In regard to this clone: The antigen is undetermined.

Input was roughly 2.2 ug genomic DNA, or all available if less. TCRdb keeps only in-frame clones here, not all; method: immunoSEQ multiplex PCR. The profile covers 95,000 to 110,000 clones, with 80% to 90% appearing a single time and approximately 12% taken by the ten largest. CDR1 and CDR2 (germline): ENHRY, SYGVKD. V was pared by 6 bases and J by 8 bases, with 11 bases of the junction left unmatched. This CDR3 is built from 16 residues. Study results and limitations: Few patients contributed both blood and tumor specimens.

No glioblastoma patient carried an isocitrate dehydrogenase mutation. PBMC sampling occurred before vaccination, two weeks after the third dose, and at progression. The chain combines TRBV10-3 with TRBJ1-6; 9 nucleotides align to TRBD1. Sample: blood, taken before dendritic cell vaccination. This TCR came from a human donor with glioblastoma. The CDR3 loop is CAIRVGATGGDSPLHF. The CDR3 DNA reads as TGTGCCATCAGAGTCGGGGCAACAGGGGGCGATTCACCCCTCCACTTT.